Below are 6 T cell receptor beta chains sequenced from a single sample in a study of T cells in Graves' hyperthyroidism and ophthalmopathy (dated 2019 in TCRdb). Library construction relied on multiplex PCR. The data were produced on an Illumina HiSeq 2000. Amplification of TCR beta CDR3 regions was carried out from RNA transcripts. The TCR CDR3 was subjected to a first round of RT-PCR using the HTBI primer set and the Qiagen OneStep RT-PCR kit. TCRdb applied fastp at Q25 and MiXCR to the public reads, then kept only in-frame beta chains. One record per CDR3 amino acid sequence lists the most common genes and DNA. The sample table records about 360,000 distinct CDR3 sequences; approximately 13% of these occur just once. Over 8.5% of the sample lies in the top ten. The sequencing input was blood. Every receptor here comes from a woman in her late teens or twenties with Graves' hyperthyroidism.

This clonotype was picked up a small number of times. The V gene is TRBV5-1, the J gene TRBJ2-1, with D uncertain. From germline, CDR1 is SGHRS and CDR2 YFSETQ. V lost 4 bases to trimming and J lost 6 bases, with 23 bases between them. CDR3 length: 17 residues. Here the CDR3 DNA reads TGCGCCAGCAGCGGGCCGCATAAGACTCTTTTCCGCAATGAGCAGTTCTTC. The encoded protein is CASSGPHKTLFRNEQFF.

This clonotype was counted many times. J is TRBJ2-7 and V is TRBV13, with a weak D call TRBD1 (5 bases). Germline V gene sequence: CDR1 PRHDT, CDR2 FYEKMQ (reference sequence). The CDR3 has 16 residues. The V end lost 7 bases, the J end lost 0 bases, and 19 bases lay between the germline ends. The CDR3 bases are TGTGCCAGCACCTTTCACACAGGCCCTAGCTCCTACGAGCAGTACTTC. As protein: CASTFHTGPSSYEQYF.

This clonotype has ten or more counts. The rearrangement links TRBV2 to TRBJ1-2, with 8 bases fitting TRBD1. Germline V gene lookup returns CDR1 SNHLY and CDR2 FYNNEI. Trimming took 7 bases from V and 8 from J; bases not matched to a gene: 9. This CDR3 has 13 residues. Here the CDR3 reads CASNRGQARGYTF. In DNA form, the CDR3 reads TGTGCCAGCAACCGGGGACAGGCGAGGGGCTACACCTTC.

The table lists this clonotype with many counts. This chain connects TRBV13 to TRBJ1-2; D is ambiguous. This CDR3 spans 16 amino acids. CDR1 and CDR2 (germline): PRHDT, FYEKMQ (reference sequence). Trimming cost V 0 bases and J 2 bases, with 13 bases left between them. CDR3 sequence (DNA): TGTGCCAGCAGCTTAGGCCTCGGCCAGGAGAACTATGGCTACACCTTC. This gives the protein CASSLGLGQENYGYTF. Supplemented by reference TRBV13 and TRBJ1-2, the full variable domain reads AAGVIQSPRHLIKEKRETATLKCYPIPRHDTVYWYQQGPGQDPQFLISFYEKMQSDKGSIPDRFSAQQFSDYHSELNMSSLELGDSALYFCASSLGLGQENYGYTFGSGTRLTVV.

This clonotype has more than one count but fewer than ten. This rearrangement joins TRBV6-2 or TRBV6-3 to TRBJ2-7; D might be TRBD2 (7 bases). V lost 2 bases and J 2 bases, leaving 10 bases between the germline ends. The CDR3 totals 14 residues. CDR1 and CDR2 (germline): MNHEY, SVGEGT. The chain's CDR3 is CASSYGGGPYEQYF. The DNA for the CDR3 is TGTGCCAGCAGTTACGGGGGGGGCCCCTACGAGCAGTACTTC.

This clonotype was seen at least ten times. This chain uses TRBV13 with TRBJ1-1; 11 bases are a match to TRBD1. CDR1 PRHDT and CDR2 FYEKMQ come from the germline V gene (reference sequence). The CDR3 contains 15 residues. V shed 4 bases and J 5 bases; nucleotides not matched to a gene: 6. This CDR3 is CASSWRDRGRTEAFF. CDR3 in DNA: TGTGCCAGCAGCTGGAGGGACAGGGGGAGAACTGAAGCTTTCTTT.